A selection of T cell receptor beta chains follows, all from one sample in a study of shared clonotypes between healthy human individuals. Some clones are missing from TCRdb's copy, which holds only in-frame ones; the method was immunoSEQ multiplex PCR. Of roughly 550,000 clones listed, 95% to 96% are singletons. The sample comprised naive CD8+ T cells sorted from blood. Receptors originate from a woman in her twenties or thirties in good health. Each CDR3 is given with its conserved first and last residue. Each record gives: V gene, CDR3 length, D gene, J gene, clone size, CDR3 protein, CDR3 DNA. A D gene is named only where the DNA matches it firmly. The size of a clone is reported for some rows only, either as once, few or many, or as a class for expanded clones.

TRBV2,13,-,TRBJ1-2,-,CASKFVAGDGYTF,TGTGCCAGCAAATTTGTGGCAGGGGATGGCTACACCTTC
TRBV13,16,TRBD2,TRBJ2-7,-,CASSGGASGRPYEQYF,TGTGCCAGCAGCGGAGGTGCTAGCGGGAGGCCCTACGAGCAGTACTTC
TRBV28,15,TRBD1,TRBJ2-7,-,CASSVTGTAAYEQYF,TGTGCCAGCAGTGTGACCGGGACAGCGGCCTACGAGCAGTACTTC
TRBV4-2,14,TRBD1,TRBJ1-2,-,CASSGGTGIYGYTF,TGTGCCAGCAGCGGTGGGACAGGAATCTATGGCTACACCTTC
TRBV7-9,18,TRBD2,TRBJ2-5,-,CASRRGTSGSGIGETQYF,TGTGCCAGCAGGAGGGGTACTAGCGGGAGTGGAATAGGAGAGACCCAGTACTTC
TRBV25-1,15,TRBD1,TRBJ2-7,-,CASSDQTGVPYEQYF,TGTGCCAGCAGTGACCAAACAGGGGTCCCCTACGAGCAGTACTTC
TRBV7-6,18,TRBD1,TRBJ2-5,-,CASSLASRDRGFIETQYF,TGTGCCAGCAGCTTAGCGTCAAGGGACAGGGGGTTCATTGAGACCCAGTACTTC
TRBV13,15,TRBD2,TRBJ2-7,-,CASSEGTSGTPGLYF,TGTGCCAGCAGCGAAGGGACTAGCGGGACCCCGGGGCTGTACTTC
TRBV28,19,TRBD1,TRBJ2-2,-,CASSSPTGWTGEFIGELFF,TGTGCCAGCAGTTCGCCTACGGGGTGGACAGGGGAGTTTATCGGGGAGCTGTTTTTT
TRBV6-1,14,-,TRBJ2-7,-,CAISPPGPLYEQYF,TGTGCCATCAGTCCCCCGGGACCCTTATACGAGCAGTACTTC
TRBV5-1,14,-,TRBJ2-7,-,CASSFRGVSYEQYF,TGCGCCAGCAGCTTTAGGGGTGTCTCCTACGAGCAGTACTTC
TRBV7-9,15,TRBD2,TRBJ2-1,-,CASSIAGALANEQFF,TGTGCCAGCAGCATAGCGGGGGCCCTCGCCAATGAGCAGTTCTTC
TRBV13,14,TRBD1,TRBJ1-4,-,CASSHDRGNEKLFF,TGTGCCAGCAGCCATGACAGGGGTAATGAAAAACTGTTTTTT
TRBV27,14,TRBD2,TRBJ2-7,-,CASSLSGRFYEQYF,TGTGCCAGCAGCCTAAGCGGGAGGTTTTACGAGCAGTACTTC
TRBV6-5,14,-,TRBJ1-3,once,CASSLQGTGNTIYF,TGTGCCAGCAGTTTACAGGGCACTGGAAACACCATATATTTT
TRBV9,18,TRBD2,TRBJ2-1,-,CASSGGTSGGRNYNEQFF,TGTGCCAGCAGCGGAGGGACTAGCGGGGGAAGAAATTACAATGAGCAGTTCTTC
TRBV5-1,15,TRBD1,TRBJ1-4,-,CASSWGTGVNEKLFF,TGCGCCAGCAGCTGGGGGACAGGGGTAAACGAAAAACTGTTTTTT
TRBV5-6,13,-,TRBJ1-1,-,CASSGDLNTEAFF,TGTGCCAGCAGCGGGGATTTGAACACTGAAGCTTTCTTT
TRBV27,15,-,TRBJ2-2,-,CASSPRRRNTGELFF,TGTGCCAGCAGTCCACGTCGACGAAACACCGGGGAGCTGTTTTTT
TRBV4-1,14,-,TRBJ2-7,-,CASSPAGGNNEQYF,TGCGCCAGCAGCCCCGCTGGGGGAAACAACGAGCAGTACTTC
TRBV7-6,14,TRBD2,TRBJ2-1,-,CASSLVLADNERFF,TGTGCCAGCAGCTTAGTTCTAGCGGACAATGAGCGGTTCTTC
TRBV29-1,13,TRBD1,TRBJ1-2,-,CSVYGQGAEGYTF,TGCAGCGTTTACGGACAGGGGGCGGAAGGCTACACCTTC
TRBV28,14,-,TRBJ1-1,-,CASSLWGEGTEAFF,TGTGCCAGCAGTTTATGGGGGGAGGGTACTGAAGCTTTCTTT
TRBV13,13,-,TRBJ1-1,-,CASVRQENTEAFF,TGTGCCAGCGTGCGGCAAGAGAACACTGAAGCTTTCTTT
TRBV29-1,14,-,TRBJ2-7,-,CSVEIEPRAYEQYF,TGCAGCGTTGAGATAGAGCCCCGAGCCTACGAGCAGTACTTC
TRBV7-9,15,-,TRBJ1-2,once,CASSSLGVGYYGYTF,TGTGCCAGCAGCTCCTTGGGGGTTGGTTACTATGGCTACACCTTC
TRBV6-5,9,-,TRBJ2-7,-,CATPYEQYF,TGTGCCACCCCCTACGAGCAGTACTTC
TRBV4-1,18,TRBD2,TRBJ2-1,-,CASSRKKGTSGTYNEQFF,TGCGCCAGCAGCCGCAAGAAGGGAACTAGCGGCACCTACAATGAGCAGTTCTTC
TRBV10-3,15,-,TRBJ1-2,-,CAISESGLSAYGYTF,TGTGCCATCAGTGAGTCTGGCCTCTCGGCCTATGGCTACACCTTC
TRBV4-1,17,-,TRBJ2-7,-,CASSHEDGTGSSYEQYF,TGCGCCAGCAGCCACGAAGATGGCACAGGGAGCTCCTACGAGCAGTACTTC
TRBV6-1,14,-,TRBJ2-7,-,CASIIDRNSYEQYF,TGTGCCAGCATCATAGACAGGAACTCCTACGAGCAGTACTTC
TRBV15,15,TRBD1,TRBJ2-7,-,CATRATGQGNYEQYF,TGTGCCACCAGAGCCACGGGACAGGGGAATTACGAGCAGTACTTC
TRBV10-2,13,-,TRBJ2-1,once,CASSDDYFAEQFF,TGCGCCAGCAGTGACGACTACTTCGCTGAGCAGTTCTTC
TRBV19,14,-,TRBJ2-1,-,CASSILQRFDEQFF,TGTGCCAGTAGTATACTACAACGCTTTGATGAGCAGTTCTTC
TRBV6-1,13,-,TRBJ1-3,-,CASDGSSGNTIYF,TGTGCCAGCGACGGCTCTTCTGGAAACACCATATATTTT
TRBV5-1,14,TRBD1,TRBJ1-2,-,CASSLDRGDYGYTF,TGCGCCAGCAGCTTGGACAGGGGGGACTATGGCTACACCTTC
TRBV19,15,-,TRBJ1-2,-,CASSAQAPGNYGYTF,TGTGCCAGTAGTGCCCAGGCACCGGGTAACTATGGCTACACCTTC
TRBV27,13,TRBD1,TRBJ2-3,-,CASSDRGSDTQYF,TGTGCCAGCAGTGACAGGGGCTCGGATACGCAGTATTTT
TRBV28,12,-,TRBJ2-7,-,CASRGASYEQYF,TGTGCCAGCAGGGGGGCGTCCTACGAGCAGTACTTC
TRBV28,14,-,TRBJ1-6,-,CASSLAGLGSPLHF,TGTGCCAGCAGTTTGGCGGGATTGGGTTCACCCCTCCACTTT
TRBV19,14,-,TRBJ2-7,-,CASSMIGGLYEQYF,TGTGCCAGTAGTATGATTGGAGGCCTCTACGAGCAGTACTTC
TRBV19,14,-,TRBJ1-6,-,CASNHGTTNSPLHF,TGTGCCAGTAACCACGGGACAACTAATTCACCCCTCCACTTT
TRBV7-9,13,-,TRBJ1-1,-,CASSVDRGTEAFF,TGTGCCAGCAGCGTAGACCGAGGCACTGAAGCTTTCTTT
TRBV10-3,12,TRBD2,TRBJ2-1,-,CAISEGIGTRFF,TGTGCCATCAGTGAAGGCATTGGGACTAGATTCTTC
TRBV28,13,-,TRBJ2-1,-,CASSLPGGNEQFF,TGTGCCAGCAGTTTACCCGGTGGGAATGAGCAGTTCTTC
TRBV27,12,-,TRBJ2-1,-,CASSYWGNEQFF,TGTGCCAGCAGTTATTGGGGGAATGAGCAGTTCTTC
TRBV4-1,16,-,TRBJ1-3,-,CASSQGTLRSGNTIYF,TGCGCCAGCAGCCAAGGTACCCTACGTTCTGGAAACACCATATATTTT
TRBV27,12,-,TRBJ2-7,-,CASGRGTYEQYF,TGTGCCAGCGGGAGGGGGACCTACGAGCAGTACTTC
TRBV7-2,15,-,TRBJ1-6,once,CASSLDPGRNSPLHF,TGTGCCAGCAGCTTAGACCCAGGGCGCAATTCACCCCTCCACTTT
TRBV28,17,-,TRBJ2-7,-,CASTSSSRDYISYEQYF,TGTGCCAGCACCTCTTCGTCAAGAGACTACATTTCCTACGAGCAGTACTTC
TRBV7-9,15,-,TRBJ2-7,-,CASSLADTGTYEQYF,TGTGCCAGCAGCTTAGCGGATACAGGGACCTACGAGCAGTACTTC
TRBV14,15,-,TRBJ1-2,-,CASSQELQSNYGYTF,TGTGCCAGCAGCCAAGAGTTACAGTCTAACTATGGCTACACCTTC
TRBV7-8,15,TRBD2,TRBJ2-7,-,CASSLAASGSYEQYF,TGTGCCAGCAGCTTAGCGGCTAGCGGGAGTTACGAGCAGTACTTC
TRBV10-2,16,TRBD2,TRBJ2-3,-,CASTTGLAGGTDTQYF,TGCGCCAGCACTACGGGGCTAGCGGGAGGAACAGATACGCAGTATTTT